The 21 T cell receptor beta chains below were found in one sample sequenced in a study of blood T cells in healthy people across ages. It was with a sample-barcoded 5' primer and a J-beta primer mix that a second PCR of roughly 7 to 12 cycles was run. TCRdb ran MiXCR on the 5' RACE reads and lists one entry per CDR3 protein. The sample lists about 1.4 million distinct CDR3 sequences; 55% to 75% were seen once. The sample taken for sequencing was blood. Every receptor here comes from a man between 18 and 35 years old in good health.

The chain uses TRBV29-1 and TRBJ2-3; unclear D gene. The CDR3 extends over 13 amino acids. V lost 8 bases to trimming and J lost 0 bases, with 12 bases between them. Germline V CDR1 and CDR2: SQVTM, ANQGSEA. DNA of the CDR3: TGCAGCATTGTACTCTATAGCACAGATACGCAGTATTTT. Translating gives CSIVLYSTDTQYF.

This clonotype was seen just once. The chain recombines TRBV7-4 with TRBJ2-6; 8 bases agree with TRBD2. The CDR3 has 17 amino acids. The junction had 6 bases not matched to a gene; V was cut back by 5 bases and J by 0 bases. Germline CDR1 is SGHVT and CDR2 is SQSDAQ. The DNA of the CDR3 is TGTGCCAGCAGCCACGGGGGGGGCGGCTCTGGGGCCAACGTCCTGACTTTC. Protein sequence: CASSHGGGGSGANVLTF.

The chain is built from TRBV27 and TRBJ1-1, with 7 bases aligning to TRBD1. CDR1 MNHEY and CDR2 SMNVEV come from the germline V gene (reference sequence). V lost 2 bases and J lost 4; bases outside the gene matches: 7. The CDR3 runs to 15 residues. The CDR3 DNA follows: TGTGCCAGCAGTTTAGGGACAGACGGGAGCACTGAAGCTTTCTTT. Protein: CASSLGTDGSTEAFF.

The chain uses TRBV2 and TRBJ2-6; 9 bases are a match to TRBD1. CDR1 and CDR2 (germline): SNHLY, FYNNEI. V was clipped by 6 bases and J by 10 bases; unmatched bases: 1. The CDR3 runs 12 residues. CDR3 nucleotides: TGTGCCAGCAGGACAGGGGGGAACGTCCTGACTTTC. It translates to CASRTGGNVLTF.

The CDR3 here is CASSYPTGLAGKQETQYF. CDR3 in DNA: TGTGCCAGCAGTTACCCTACGGGACTAGCGGGGAAACAAGAGACCCAGTACTTC. The chain recombines TRBV6-5 with TRBJ2-4, with 13 bases identical to TRBD2. The end of the DNA fits TRBJ2-5 better, so the J call may be wrong. CDR3 length: 18 amino acids. The germline V gene has CDR1 MNHEY and CDR2 SVGAGI.

The chain uses TRBV4-2 and TRBJ2-7; TRBD2 is a possible D gene (6 bases). V was cut by 3 bases and J by 0 bases, with 12 bases left in between. Looked up from germline, CDR1 is LGHNA and CDR2 is YNFKEQ. This CDR3 region has 15 residues. CDR3 residues: CASSHGRENSYEQYF. DNA of the CDR3: TGTGCCAGCAGCCATGGACGGGAGAACTCCTACGAGCAGTACTTC.

As DNA, the CDR3 is TGTGCCAGCAGCCATGGACCGGGACAAAGCTCCTACGAGCAGTACTTC. Its translation: CASSHGPGQSSYEQYF. The J gene is TRBJ2-7, the V gene TRBV3-1, with D possibly matching TRBD1 (6 bases). Germline loops: CDR1 LGHDT, CDR2 YNNKEL (reference sequence). CDR3 length: 16 residues. V was clipped by 3 bases and J by 0 bases, with 15 bases between them.

The V gene is TRBV4-1, the J gene TRBJ1-4; D call uncertain. The V end lost 3 bases, the J end lost 8 bases, and 10 bases lay between the germline ends. CDR3 length: 13 residues. Germline values: CDR1 MGHRA, CDR2 YSYEKL. CDR3 protein: CASSQLVGEKLFF. CDR3 nucleotides: TGCGCCAGCAGCCAGTTGGTGGGAGAAAAACTGTTTTTT.

In DNA, the CDR3 is TGTGCCAGCAAGACCGTCCGGGACCCCAATGAGCAGTTCTTC. Its protein is CASKTVRDPNEQFF. The chain couples TRBV2 to TRBJ2-1, with D possibly being TRBD1 or TRBD2 (5 bases each). Germline V gene lookup returns CDR1 SNHLY and CDR2 FYNNEI. This CDR3 comprises 14 residues. Trimming pared 7 bases from V and 6 bases from J, leaving 16 bases between.

This clonotype has a handful of counts. This chain links TRBV4-2 with TRBJ2-5; D may be TRBD1 (5 bases). The CDR3 sequence is 12 residues long. The V and J ends lost 3 bases and 11 bases respectively, with 13 bases between them. Looked up from germline, CDR1 is LGHNA and CDR2 is YNFKEQ. The CDR3 loop is CASSQGPSEQYF. In nucleotides, the CDR3 is TGTGCCAGCAGCCAGGGGCCCTCAGAGCAGTACTTC.

This clonotype was seen a single time. This chain links TRBV5-1 with TRBJ2-5; D is perhaps TRBD1 (6 bases). The V and J ends lost 0 bases and 11 bases respectively, with 20 bases between them. Germline V lookup: CDR1 SGHRS, CDR2 YFSETQ. The CDR3 has 15 amino acids. The CDR3: CASSLEQGMDNEQYF. The CDR3 DNA follows: TGCGCCAGCAGCTTGGAACAGGGAATGGACAATGAGCAGTACTTC.

This clonotype was seen only a few times. The gene calls are TRBV10-3 and TRBJ2-3, with a possible D match to TRBD2 (7 bases). Germline lookup yields CDR1 ENHRY and CDR2 SYGVKD. The CDR3 is 17 amino acids. Deletions cut 10 bases from V and 3 bases from J, with 26 bases between. CDR3 in DNA: TGTGCCAGCAAGTCGCCCAGGGGCGGGAGAGGAACAGATACGCAGTATTTT. As protein: CASKSPRGGRGTDTQYF.

The J gene is TRBJ1-2, the V gene TRBV19; 9 nucleotides match TRBD1. Germline assignment: CDR1 LNHDA and CDR2 SQIVND (reference sequence). This CDR3 spans 14 amino acids. V lost 7 bases to trimming and J lost 13 bases; unmatched junction nucleotides: 16. Here the CDR3 reads CASTLGTGFCGFTF. The CDR3 DNA reads as TGTGCCAGTACCCTCGGGACAGGGTTTTGCGGTTTCACCTTC.

This chain connects TRBV11-2 to TRBJ1-2; TRBD1 matches 9 bases. Unmatched junction bases numbered 7, after V lost 1 base and J lost 7 bases. This CDR3 has 15 residues. Germline V gene sequence: CDR1 SGHAT, CDR2 FQNNGV. This CDR3 is CASSLGAGQGRGYTF. As DNA, the CDR3 is TGTGCCAGCAGCTTAGGTGCGGGACAGGGACGTGGCTACACCTTC.

The chain joins TRBV27 to TRBJ2-1; a possible D gene is TRBD1 (6 bases). CDR1 MNHEY and CDR2 SMNVEV come from the germline V gene (reference sequence). The V and J ends lost 5 bases and 10 bases respectively, with 18 bases between them. The CDR3 totals 14 residues. The CDR3 coding sequence is TGTGCCAGCAGTGCCGGGACAACAATTAGCGAGCAGTTCTTC. This translates into CASSAGTTISEQFF.

This sequence joins TRBV7-2 and TRBJ2-5, with 8 bases fitting TRBD2. The V gene end was trimmed by 5 bases and the J gene end by 7 bases; junction bases not matched to a gene: 12. This CDR3 has 15 amino acids. From germline, CDR1 is SGHTA and CDR2 FQGNSA. The CDR3 spells CASSPTSETHRTQYF. The CDR3 DNA follows: TGTGCCAGCAGCCCGACTAGCGAGACTCATCGGACCCAGTACTTC.

This clonotype has only a few counts. V is TRBV5-1 and J is TRBJ2-7; no firm D call. The V gene's germline CDR1 is SGHRS and CDR2 YFSETQ. The V end was cut by 6 bases, the J end by 4 bases, with 14 bases between. The CDR3 has 13 amino acids. In DNA form, the CDR3 reads TGCGCCAGCATCAAACAGCGAGAATACGAGCAGTACTTC. As protein: CASIKQREYEQYF.

The chain links TRBV4-3 to TRBJ2-3; D gene uncertain. V lost 4 bases and J lost 1, with 18 bases in between. From germline, CDR1 is LGHNA and CDR2 YSLEER. The length of the CDR3 is 17 residues. In DNA, the CDR3 is TGCGCCAGCAGCCCGCGCTCGAGGCCCCTAGGCACAGATACGCAGTATTTT. Protein: CASSPRSRPLGTDTQYF.

As for this clonotype: Sequence at one end of the junction differs from germline and may be a read error. The V call is TRBV7-7, the J call TRBJ2-2; no definite D call. CDR1 is SSHAT, CDR2 FNYEAQ, per germline (reference sequence). CDR3 length: 14 residues. The CDR3 protein is CASSEETWAGELFF. The DNA for the CDR3 is TGTGCTAGCAGCGAAGAGACCTGGGCCGGGGAGCTGTTTTTT.

The gene calls are TRBV30 and TRBJ2-1; D possibly uses TRBD1 or TRBD2 (6 bases each). This CDR3 is built from 11 residues. CDR1 and CDR2 (germline): GTSNPN, SVGIG (reference sequence). V was pared by 4 bases and J by 10 bases, with 11 bases between. CDR3 bases: TGTGCCTGGACCCTAGGGGGGGAGCAGTTCTTC. Residues: CAWTLGGEQFF.

The gene calls are TRBV4-3 and TRBJ1-4; no reliable D call. Trimming took off 2 bases at V and 0 bases at J, with 10 bases between the two ends. Germline V gene sequence: CDR1 LGHNA, CDR2 YSLEER. The CDR3 runs to 16 residues. This CDR3 reads CASSQRAEATNEKLFF. CDR3 in DNA: TGCGCCAGCAGCCAAAGGGCAGAAGCAACTAATGAAAAACTGTTTTTT.